This T cell receptor (beta chain) was retrieved from a study of beta chain features in type 1 diabetes (dated by TCRdb to between 2018 and 2020). About the investigation overall: No differences in mean age, gender distribution, total cell number or subset yield were found between patients and healthy donors. A total of 90 million to 120 million sorted cells were examined across all samples, and a strong correlation was observed between cell number per subset and RNA yield. Naive and central memory subsets were obtained from all 28 donors, but regulatory and stem cell-like memory subsets were isolated from only 8 patients and roughly eight healthy donors. The study compared TCRB repertoires of sorted circulating CD4+ T cell subsets between recently diagnosed type 1 diabetes patients and matched healthy donors. Results the study describes overall, beyond this receptor: Because cDNA was sequenced instead of genomic DNA, highly expressing activated cells could be over-represented, though the groups showed no difference in activation or CD3 levels. Patients with type 1 diabetes made fewer insertions and deleted more nucleotides at VDJ recombination sites, implying thymic rearrangement abnormalities. Shorter templates might have been favored by PCR, but patient and control samples were amplified and corrected together, so both groups would have been affected equally by any skew. Naive, central memory and regulatory TCRB repertoires appeared more similar among patients than among healthy donors. HLA sub-analyses involved small numbers of individuals, so any influence of HLA type on TCRB rearrangement remained unresolved. A moderate but significant shortening of TCRB CDR3 length was observed in type 1 diabetes patients in all four CD4+ subsets.

The sample holds many counts of this clone. Its antigen remains undetermined. No base quality values were provided; no much bigger clone lies one nucleotide off. Each donor gave one peripheral blood draw, averaging roughly 100 mL, which was collected into heparinised tubes. A BD FACSAria II and a panel including CD45RO, CCR7, CD25, CD127, CD95 and CD27 were used to sort naive, central memory, regulatory and stem cell-like memory CD4+ T cells. Purity was above 95% for every sorted population. PBMCs were isolated right away by Lymphoprep density gradient centrifugation and were stained directly, without culture. So that batch effects would be minimized, each experiment stained and sorted samples in pairs, pairing one healthy donor with one patient. The entire isolated RNA was reverse transcribed using the High Capacity cDNA Reverse Transcription Kit, and thus expressed TCRB transcripts were sequenced. Deep immunoSEQ sequencing was applied to naive, central memory and regulatory T cell samples, giving an average of roughly 3.5 million total reads per sample. After sorted cells were lysed in RLT buffer, RNA was extracted with DNase-treated RNeasy Micro or Mini kits, with the choice depending on cell number. Each cell subset was processed on its own to prevent cross-contamination, while patient and healthy donor samples were processed together. Using the immunoSEQ multiplex PCR, TCRB sequences were amplified from cDNA into 87-bp fragments spanning the CDR3 region. Sequencing of the amplicons was done on the Illumina HiSeq platform. As for how the authors treated the data: PCR bias was corrected computationally using synthetic template baselines, and reads within Hamming distance 2 were collapsed, with unmergeable singletons discarded. By aligning reads against IMGT, V, D and J genes, CDR3 length, and insertions or deletions at six rearrangement sites were assigned. Within each subset, clonotype counts were normalized to the number of sorted cells before true diversity and Gini coefficients were calculated with the tcR R package. The overlap coefficient, calculated on TCRB nucleotide sequences, was used to quantify repertoire sharing. This immuneACCESS table, as held by TCRdb, lists in-frame sequences with V and J called but not all clones. Of the missing ones, under half trace to an unresolved V gene in checked studies; the others have no known cause. The DNA gave D and trimming, while V, J and clone size come from that table. A total of roughly 140,000 clones appear in this sample, less than 9% of them only once. 1.3% to 1.5% of the sample lies in the top ten.

Sequencing was performed on central memory CD4+ T cells from blood. This clonotype originated in a woman in her 30s in good health.

The CDR3 has the sequence CASSAGPYNEQFF. The DNA reads TGTGCCAGCAGCGCGGGACCCTACAATGAGCAGTTCTTC. The chain is encoded by TRBV2 joined to TRBJ2-1, with TRBD2 as a weak D call on 6 bases. Taken from cysteine to phenylalanine, the CDR3 has 13 residues. CDR3 DNA is the only sequence kept; it has 39 bases, read in frame from the first base. V was cut back by 6 bases and J by 2 bases, leaving a gap of 8 bases between them. Via the germline V gene, CDR1 is SNHLY and CDR2 FYNNEI.